The 18 T cell receptor beta chains below were found in one sample sequenced in a study of early T cells in non-severe SARS-CoV-2 infection. From the 5' RACE reads, TCRdb called clonotypes with MiXCR, one entry per CDR3 protein. Among 55,000 to 65,000 distinct CDR3 sequences listed, about 10% were seen once. Sequenced material: whole blood. Receptors originate from an adult who was a healthcare worker with PCR-confirmed SARS-CoV-2 infection or an uninfected control (not recorded which).

This clonotype counts as medium-sized. The chain is built from TRBV9 and TRBJ2-3, with 8 nucleotides matching TRBD2. CDR1 is SGDLS and CDR2 is YYNGEE in the germline V gene. Unmatched junction bases numbered 11, after V lost 0 bases and J lost 5 bases. This CDR3 region has 17 residues. The CDR3: CASSVAQGLDVLDTQYF. As DNA, the CDR3 is TGTGCCAGCAGCGTAGCCCAGGGACTAGACGTGCTAGATACGCAGTATTTT.

V is TRBV3-1 and J is TRBJ2-7; D unresolved. Germline V gives CDR1 LGHDT, CDR2 YNNKEL (reference sequence). The CDR3 sequence is 13 residues long. The V end lost 2 bases, the J end lost 5 bases, and 10 bases lay between the germline ends. The DNA of the CDR3 is TGTGCCAGCAGCCAAACGCCGGCAAACGAGCAGTACTTC. Amino acids: CASSQTPANEQYF.

The chain links TRBV12-5 to TRBJ1-1; weak D call: TRBD1 (6 bases). V was clipped by 1 base and J by 4 bases, with 7 bases between them. The CDR3 is 13 amino acids. The V gene's germline CDR1 is LGHNT and CDR2 FRNRAP. The CDR3 spells CASGLEGGTEAFF. CDR3 DNA: TGTGCTAGTGGTTTGGAAGGGGGCACTGAAGCTTTCTTT.

This clonotype was recorded at least ten times. The J gene is TRBJ1-2, the V gene TRBV5-6; no definite D call. Per germline, CDR1 SGHDT and CDR2 YYEEEE. This CDR3 has 13 amino acids. Trimming cost V 0 bases and J 3 bases, with 6 bases left between them. The CDR3 loop is CASSLEGYYGYTF. CDR3 sequence (DNA): TGTGCCAGCAGCTTGGAGGGCTACTATGGCTACACCTTC.

The chain has TRBV7-9 and TRBJ2-4; no clear D gene. Looked up from germline, CDR1 is SEHNR and CDR2 is FQNEAQ (reference sequence). V was cut by 1 base and J by 6 bases, with 19 bases left in between. The CDR3 has 17 residues. The CDR3 protein is CASSLVTVAVRRNIQYF. The CDR3 DNA is TGTGCCAGCAGCTTAGTGACGGTCGCCGTAAGGAGAAACATTCAGTACTTC. Filled out from reference TRBV7-9 and TRBJ2-4, the complete variable domain reads DTGVSQNPRHKITKRGQNVTFRCDPISEHNRLYWYRQTLGQGPEFLTYFQNEAQLEKSRLLSDRFSAERPKGSFSTLEIQRTEQGDSAMYLCASSLVTVAVRRNIQYFGAGTRLSVL.

This clonotype showed up many times. This chain links TRBV2 with TRBJ1-1; D is perhaps TRBD1 (5 bases). CDR1 is SNHLY and CDR2 is FYNNEI in the germline V gene. The CDR3 is 14 residues long. Trimming pared 6 bases from V and 4 bases from J, leaving 15 bases between. The CDR3 coding sequence is TGTGCCAGCAGGCGGTGGGGGAAGGCCACTGAAGCTTTCTTT. Its translation is CASRRWGKATEAFF.

A note on this clonotype: This may stem from a read error, because a much larger clone lies one nucleotide away. V is TRBV18 and J is TRBJ1-1; D not certain. Germline V gene data show CDR1 as KGHSH and CDR2 as LQKENI. This CDR3 comprises 15 residues. Trimming took off 0 bases at V and 5 bases at J, with 13 bases between the two ends. CDR3 in DNA: TGTGCCAGCTCACCACCGGAGTGGAGGTATACTGAAGCTTTCTTT. Amino acids: CASSPPEWRYTEAFF.

This clonotype was observed at least ten times. The CDR3 sequence: CASSRPRASGSEQYF. CDR3 coding DNA: TGTGCCAGCAGCCGCCCAAGGGCTAGTGGATCCGAGCAGTACTTC. This chain joins TRBV3-1 and TRBJ2-7, with unresolved D. Trimming cost V 4 bases and J 6 bases, with 19 bases left between them. This CDR3 contains 15 residues. Germline V gene lookup returns CDR1 LGHDT and CDR2 YNNKEL (reference sequence).

This clonotype appeared a few times. This rearrangement joins TRBV6-2 or TRBV6-3 to TRBJ2-7; 7 nucleotides match TRBD2. Germline V CDR1 and CDR2: MNHEY, SVGEGT. V trimming: 6 bases; J trimming: 1 base; junction bases outside the gene matches: 9. There are 15 residues in the CDR3. CDR3: CASRSGGSPSYEQYF. The DNA of the CDR3 is TGTGCCAGCAGAAGTGGCGGGAGCCCATCCTACGAGCAGTACTTC.

The chain employs TRBV7-8 and TRBJ2-1, with TRBD2 matching 9 bases. Germline V gene sequence: CDR1 SGHVS, CDR2 FQNEAQ. This CDR3 spans 15 amino acids. V shed 5 bases and J 1 base; nucleotides not matched to a gene: 3. This CDR3 is CASSTSGRSYNEQFF. The DNA of the CDR3 is TGTGCCAGCAGCACCAGCGGGAGGTCCTACAATGAGCAGTTCTTC.

The rearrangement joins TRBV6-1 to TRBJ1-1, with 8 bases that match TRBD1. Trimming cost V 6 bases and J 11 bases; bases outside gene matches: 11. From germline, CDR1 is MNHNS and CDR2 SASEGT. The CDR3 is 13 amino acids. The CDR3 region is CASRDRASRSAFF. The DNA for the CDR3 is TGTGCCAGCAGGGACAGGGCATCAAGGTCTGCTTTCTTT.

The table lists this clonotype with a few counts. This sequence joins TRBV20-1 and TRBJ1-2; D is uncertain. Per the germline V gene, CDR1 is DFQATT and CDR2 is SNEGSKA (reference sequence). The V gene lost 1 base and the J gene lost 8 bases, with 8 bases spanning the gap. This CDR3 is 11 amino acids long. The CDR3 spells CSARGSNGYTF. As DNA, the CDR3 is TGCAGTGCTAGAGGCAGTAACGGCTACACCTTC.

V is TRBV7-3 and J is TRBJ2-1; D is unclear. Trimming took off 5 bases at V and 1 base at J, with 9 bases between the two ends. This CDR3 has 14 amino acids. In germline, CDR1 is SGHTA, CDR2 FQGTGA. The CDR3 loop is CASSPPGSYNEQFF. As DNA, the CDR3 is TGTGCCAGCAGCCCTCCGGGTTCCTACAATGAGCAGTTCTTC.

The CDR3 here is CASSLAGVQYEQYF. CDR3 DNA sequence: TGTGCCAGCAGCTTAGCGGGAGTCCAATACGAGCAGTACTTC. This chain joins TRBV7-9 and TRBJ2-7, with a possible D match to TRBD2 (5 bases). This CDR3 region has 14 residues. Per the germline V gene, CDR1 is SEHNR and CDR2 is FQNEAQ (reference sequence). V was cut by 0 bases and J by 4 bases, with 10 bases left in between.

The table lists this clonotype with many counts. In DNA form, the CDR3 reads TGCGCCAGCAGCTTGTTGGGGACGCTTGGAAACACCATATATTTT. Translating it yields CASSLLGTLGNTIYF. The chain uses TRBV5-1 and TRBJ1-3; TRBD1 might be the D (5 bases). This CDR3 is built from 15 residues. Trimming left V 1 base short and J 3 bases short, with 11 bases between. CDR1 SGHRS and CDR2 YFSETQ come from the germline V gene.

The J gene is TRBJ1-1, the V gene TRBV20-1; D gene unclear. The germline V gene has CDR1 DFQATT and CDR2 SNEGSKA (reference sequence). Between the trimmed V and J ends, which lost 1 base and 1 base, there was a span of 10 bases. CDR3 length: 14 residues. The CDR3 DNA follows: TGCAGTGCTAGAGTTGGAGGGAAGAACACTGAAGCTTTCTTT. Translation: CSARVGGKNTEAFF.

This rearrangement joins TRBV7-9 to TRBJ2-2, with 8 bases aligning to TRBD2. This CDR3 spans 16 amino acids. V gave up 5 bases and J gave up 1 base; unmatched junction bases: 6. The germline CDR1 and CDR2 sequences are SEHNR and FQNEAQ (reference sequence). The CDR3 DNA reads TGTGCCAGCAGCCCATTGACTAGCGTGAACACCGGGGAGCTGTTTTTT. Amino acids: CASSPLTSVNTGELFF.

At least ten counts were recorded for this clonotype. The J gene is TRBJ1-3, the V gene TRBV20-1; D call uncertain. This CDR3 comprises 16 residues. The ends were cut back, 0 bases at V and 1 base at J, with 13 bases in the middle. Germline V CDR1 and CDR2: DFQATT, SNEGSKA (reference sequence). CDR3 sequence (DNA): TGCAGTGCTAGAGAGCGAGGCACAGCATCTGGAAACACCATATATTTT. Amino acids: CSARERGTASGNTIYF.